These 6 T cell receptor beta chains were all obtained from the same sample, sequenced in a study of T-cell reconstitution after alpha-beta-depleted transplantation in children. Unique molecular identifiers were incorporated into the prepared TCRbeta library. TCRdb itself ran the PCR reads through MiXCR, one entry per CDR3 protein. Of fewer than 150,000 distinct CDR3 sequences listed, about a tenth were seen once; the top ten hold about 24%. Sequencing used PBMCs, mostly from graft donor cells, obtained 180 days after TCRalphabeta/CD19-depleted stem cell transplant. These receptors all come from a girl under three years old who had a stem cell transplant for combined immunodeficiency, so the T cells may come from the graft donor.

The chain uses TRBV12-3 or TRBV12-4 and TRBJ2-3; 10 nucleotides agree with TRBD2. The trim removed 3 bases at V and 1 base at J, leaving 16 bases unmatched. CDR3 length equals 20 residues. CDR3 nucleotides: TGTGCCAGCAGTTTTGTAGCGGGGGGTAGTCCCACATACCGCACAGATACGCAGTATTTT. Amino acids: CASSFVAGGSPTYRTDTQYF.

The chain recombines TRBV20-1 with TRBJ2-3, with 7 bases matching TRBD2. Germline V CDR1 and CDR2: DFQATT, SNEGSKA (reference sequence). Unmatched junction bases numbered 10, after V lost 4 bases and J lost 3 bases. CDR3 length: 15 residues. In DNA, the CDR3 is TGCAGTGCTACCCCGCGGGAGTATCAGACAGATACGCAGTATTTT. Its protein is CSATPREYQTDTQYF.

This clonotype occurred a few times. The chain carries TRBV5-8 and TRBJ1-1; TRBD1 might be the D (5 bases). CDR1 and CDR2 from the germline V gene are SGHTS and YDEGEE. There are 17 residues in the CDR3. Trimming removed 1 base at V and 4 bases at J, with 20 bases between. CDR3 sequence reads: CASSLIAGRIQGTEAFF. CDR3 sequence (DNA): TGTGCCAGCAGCTTGATTGCCGGTCGAATCCAGGGCACTGAAGCTTTCTTT.

Many counts were recorded for this clonotype. CDR3 sequence: CASSAGWLDIQYF. CDR3 sequence (DNA): TGTGCCAGCAGCGCCGGTTGGTTAGACATTCAGTACTTC. The chain has TRBV5-4 and TRBJ2-4; D not resolved. The CDR3 contains 13 residues. Germline V gene lookup returns CDR1 SGHNT and CDR2 YYREEE (reference sequence). Trimming removed 4 bases from V and 8 bases from J, with 13 bases in between.

The chain combines TRBV4-1 with TRBJ1-2; D may be TRBD1 (5 bases). The CDR3 consists of 16 residues. V gave up 2 bases and J gave up 12 bases, with 25 bases separating them. Germline CDR1 is MGHRA and CDR2 is YSYEKL. CDR3 in DNA: TGCGCCAGCAGCCAAATCCCGGCAGGGCGGGAGTCGGGCGACACCTTC. Translation gives CASSQIPAGRESGDTF.

This chain uses TRBV12-3 or TRBV12-4 with TRBJ1-2; 7 nucleotides line up with TRBD1. The V gene end was trimmed by 5 bases and the J gene end by 8 bases; junction bases not matched to a gene: 5. This CDR3 comprises 12 residues. CDR3 coding DNA: TGTGCCAGCAGTGGACAGGAGGGGGGCTACACCTTC. The encoded protein is CASSGQEGGYTF.